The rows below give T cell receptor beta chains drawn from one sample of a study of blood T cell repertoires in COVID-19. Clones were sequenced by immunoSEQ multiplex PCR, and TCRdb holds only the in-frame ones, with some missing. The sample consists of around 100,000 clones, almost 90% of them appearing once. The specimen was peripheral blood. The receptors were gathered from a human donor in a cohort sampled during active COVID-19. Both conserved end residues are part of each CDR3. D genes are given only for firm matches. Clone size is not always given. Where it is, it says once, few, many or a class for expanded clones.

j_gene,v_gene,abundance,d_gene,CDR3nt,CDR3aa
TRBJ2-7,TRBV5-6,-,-,TGTGCCAGCAGCATTGGTTGGCAGTTCTACGAGCAGTACTTC,CASSIGWQFYEQYF
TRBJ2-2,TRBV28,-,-,TGTGCCAGCAGTTTACAAGCGGCACAGAACACCGGGGAGCTGTTTTTT,CASSLQAAQNTGELFF
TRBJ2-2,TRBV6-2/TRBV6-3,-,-,TGTGCCAGCAGTTACGGGAGAACCGGGGAGCTGTTTTTT,CASSYGRTGELFF
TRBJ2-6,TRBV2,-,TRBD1,TGTGCCAGTTTGCCCGGGACAGGGGTTTCCTCTGGGGCCAACGTCCTGACTTTC,CASLPGTGVSSGANVLTF
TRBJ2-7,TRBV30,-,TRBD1,TGTGCCTGGAGCCCAAATCCGGGACAGGGTTCGTACGAGCAGTACTTC,CAWSPNPGQGSYEQYF
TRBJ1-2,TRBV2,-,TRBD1,TGTGCCAGCATCAGTCGACAGGGCCTTGGCTACACCTTC,CASISRQGLGYTF
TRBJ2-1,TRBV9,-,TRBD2,TGTGCCAGCAGCGGGACTAGCGGGGCCTACAATGAGCAGTTCTTC,CASSGTSGAYNEQFF
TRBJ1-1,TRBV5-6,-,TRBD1,TGTGCCAGCAGCCAGACAGGGGACACTGAAGCTTTCTTT,CASSQTGDTEAFF
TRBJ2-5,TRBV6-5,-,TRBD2,TGTGCCCGAGCAGGGTTAGCGGGGGGGAGAGAGACCCAGTACTTC,CARAGLAGGRETQYF
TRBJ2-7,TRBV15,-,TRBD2,TGTGCCACCAGCAGAGATGTTACTAGCGGGAGAAGCGAGCAGTACTTC,CATSRDVTSGRSEQYF
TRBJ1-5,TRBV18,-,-,TGTGCCAGCTCACCACGAAACGGAGATCAGCCCCAGCATTTT,CASSPRNGDQPQHF
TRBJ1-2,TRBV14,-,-,TGTGCCAGCAGCCAATGGACAGTCTCAACCTCCTATGGCTACACCTTC,CASSQWTVSTSYGYTF
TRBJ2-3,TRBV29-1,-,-,TGCAGCTCGCGATCCACAGATACGCAGTATTTT,CSSRSTDTQYF
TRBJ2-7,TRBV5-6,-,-,TGTGCCAGCAGCTTGGCGACGCCGTGGCGGTCCTACGAGCAGTACTTC,CASSLATPWRSYEQYF
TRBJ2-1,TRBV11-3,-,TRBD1,TGTGCCAGCAGCTTAGCTGGACAGGGATGGGAGCAGTTCTTC,CASSLAGQGWEQFF
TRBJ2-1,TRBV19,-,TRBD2,TGTGCCAGTAGTCCTCTAGCGGGAGGCTACAATGAGCAGTTCTTC,CASSPLAGGYNEQFF
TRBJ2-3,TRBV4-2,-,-,TGTGCCAGCAGCCAAGATCCGGGGGGCGGGAAATCAGATACGCAGTATTTT,CASSQDPGGGKSDTQYF
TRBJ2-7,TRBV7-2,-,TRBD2,TGTGCCAGCAGCCACCCCCGGGGGGGGTACGAGCAGTACTTC,CASSHPRGGYEQYF
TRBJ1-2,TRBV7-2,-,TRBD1,TGTGCCAGCAGCTTACGTGTCGGGCGGACAGGTGGCTATGGCTACACCTTC,CASSLRVGRTGGYGYTF
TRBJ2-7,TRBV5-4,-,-,TGTGCCAGCAGGACCGGGACAGCGGGCTACGAGCAGTACTTC,CASRTGTAGYEQYF
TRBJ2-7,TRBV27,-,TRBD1,TGTGCCAGCAGTTTCATAACCTCCGGGACAGCTTCCTACGAGCAGTACTTC,CASSFITSGTASYEQYF
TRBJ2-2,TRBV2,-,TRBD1,TGTGCCAGCAGAACACAGGGGGCGAACACCGGGGAGCTGTTTTTT,CASRTQGANTGELFF
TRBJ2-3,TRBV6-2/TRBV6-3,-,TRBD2,TGTGCCAGCAGTTCGCGAGCGGGAGGGCCGAGAGATACGCAGTATTTT,CASSSRAGGPRDTQYF
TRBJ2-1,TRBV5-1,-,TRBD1,TGCGCCAGCAGTCCTTGGAGCTCAGGGGGCAATGAGCAGTTCTTC,CASSPWSSGGNEQFF
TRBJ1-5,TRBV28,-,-,TGTGCCAGCAGCGCAGAAAATCAGCCCCAGCATTTT,CASSAENQPQHF
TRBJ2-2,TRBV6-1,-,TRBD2,TGTGCCAGCAGTGAACAGCGGGGGGCCGGGGAGCTGTTTTTT,CASSEQRGAGELFF
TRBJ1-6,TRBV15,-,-,TGTGCCACCAGCAGAGACGGAGTCAATAATTCACCCCTCCACTTT,CATSRDGVNNSPLHF
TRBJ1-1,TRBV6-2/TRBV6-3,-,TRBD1,TGTGCCAGCAGTAGGACAGGGCGTAGGCCTGAAGCTTTCTTT,CASSRTGRRPEAFF
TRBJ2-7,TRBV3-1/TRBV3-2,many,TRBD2,TGTGCCAGCAGCCTCGGGGGGGACTGGCTTTACGAGCAGTACTTC,CASSLGGDWLYEQYF
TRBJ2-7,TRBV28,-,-,TGTGCCAGCAGTGTCAGATCGAACTACGAGCAGTACTTC,CASSVRSNYEQYF
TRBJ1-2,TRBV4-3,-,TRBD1,TGCGCCAGCAGCCTTAGGACAGGGGGCAACTATGGCTACACCTTC,CASSLRTGGNYGYTF
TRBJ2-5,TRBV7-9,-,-,TGTGCCAGCAGCTCCCTCGGACAAAACGTGAGAGAGACCCAGTACTTC,CASSSLGQNVRETQYF
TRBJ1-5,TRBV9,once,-,TGTGCCAGCAGCGTAGATTCAGGTAATCAGCCCCAGCATTTT,CASSVDSGNQPQHF
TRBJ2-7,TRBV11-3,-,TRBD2,TGTGCCAGCAGCTTTGATACTAGCGGGAGTTACGAGCAGTACTTC,CASSFDTSGSYEQYF
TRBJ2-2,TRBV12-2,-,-,TGTGCAAGTCGCTCCGCGGGAGGAGACACCGGGGAGCTGTTTTTT,CASRSAGGDTGELFF
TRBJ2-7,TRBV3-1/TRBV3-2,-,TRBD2,TGTGCCAGCACAGCGGGAGGGGGGTACGAGCAGTACTTC,CASTAGGGYEQYF
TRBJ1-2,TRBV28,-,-,TGTGCCAGCAGAAAATCCGGGTCGGACAGAAGATATGGCTACACCTTC,CASRKSGSDRRYGYTF
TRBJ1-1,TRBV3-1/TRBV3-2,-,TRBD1,TGTGCCAGCAGGCGGACAGGGGATACTGAAGCTTTCTTT,CASRRTGDTEAFF
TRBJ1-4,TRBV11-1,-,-,TGTGCCAGCAGCTCCGCCGGGGGGGCGATTGAAAAACTGTTTTTT,CASSSAGGAIEKLFF
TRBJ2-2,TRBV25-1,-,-,TGTGCCAGCTCCAGCTCCCCTAGTGGAGGGGGCAAAACCGGGGAGCTGTTTTTT,CASSSSPSGGGKTGELFF
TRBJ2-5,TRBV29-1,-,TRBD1,TGCAGCCTTGTGGACAGGGGGCGCCTTGAGACCCAGTACTTC,CSLVDRGRLETQYF
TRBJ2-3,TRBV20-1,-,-,TGCAGTGCTAGTGCTCTCAGGGTTGCGGATACGCAGTATTTT,CSASALRVADTQYF
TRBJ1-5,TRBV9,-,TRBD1,TGTGCCAGCAGCGGGGGACAGGAAGGCAATCAGCCCCAGCATTTT,CASSGGQEGNQPQHF
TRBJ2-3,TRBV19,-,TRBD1,TGTGCCAGTAGTACGGACAGGGGTACAGATACGCAGTATTTT,CASSTDRGTDTQYF
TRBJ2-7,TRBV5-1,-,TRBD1,TGCGCCAGCAGCGCAACAGGGGGAAACTACGAGCAGTACTTC,CASSATGGNYEQYF
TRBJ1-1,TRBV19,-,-,TGTGCCAGTAGTTTACAAAGAAGTTCTGAAGCTTTCTTT,CASSLQRSSEAFF
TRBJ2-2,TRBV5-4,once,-,TGTGCCAGCAGCTCTCCGGTCCAATCCACCGGGGAGCTGTTTTTT,CASSSPVQSTGELFF
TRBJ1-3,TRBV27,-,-,TGTGCCAGCAGTTTACAGGCTCCCCCTGGAAACACCATATATTTT,CASSLQAPPGNTIYF
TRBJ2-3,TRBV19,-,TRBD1,TGTGCCAGTAACAGGGGACGAGCAGATACGCAGTATTTT,CASNRGRADTQYF
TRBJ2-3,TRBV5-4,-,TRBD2,TGTGCCAGCAGCCCGGGGGGACGCACAGATACGCAGTATTTT,CASSPGGRTDTQYF
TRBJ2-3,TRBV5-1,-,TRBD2,TGCGCCAGCAGCTCTCGGGGGGGCCCAGATACGCAGTATTTT,CASSSRGGPDTQYF
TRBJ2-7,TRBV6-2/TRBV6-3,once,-,TGTGCCAGCAGCCGCCGGGGAGGCCTAGAGTACGAGCAGTACTTC,CASSRRGGLEYEQYF
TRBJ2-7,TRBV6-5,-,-,TGTGCCACCGAAGCGGGCAGTTCCTACGAGCAGTACTTC,CATEAGSSYEQYF
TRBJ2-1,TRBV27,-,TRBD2,TGTGCCAGCAGTTTGGGACTACTGGGTGAGCAGTTCTTC,CASSLGLLGEQFF
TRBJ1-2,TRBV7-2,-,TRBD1,TGTGCCAGCAGCCCGAACAGGGGCAGCTATGGCTACACCTTC,CASSPNRGSYGYTF